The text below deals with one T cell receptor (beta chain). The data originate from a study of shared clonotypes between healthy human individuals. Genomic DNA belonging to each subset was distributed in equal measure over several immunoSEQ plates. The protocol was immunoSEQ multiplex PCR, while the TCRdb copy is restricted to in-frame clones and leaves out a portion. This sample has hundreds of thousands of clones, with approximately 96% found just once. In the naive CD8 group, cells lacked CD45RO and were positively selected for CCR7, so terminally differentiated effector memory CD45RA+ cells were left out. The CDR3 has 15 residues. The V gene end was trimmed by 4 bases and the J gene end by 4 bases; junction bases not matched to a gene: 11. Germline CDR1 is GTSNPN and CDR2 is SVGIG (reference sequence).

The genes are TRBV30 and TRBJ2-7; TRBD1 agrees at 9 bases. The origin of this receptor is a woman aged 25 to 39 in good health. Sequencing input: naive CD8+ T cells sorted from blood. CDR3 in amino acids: CAWNPGQGSAYEQYF. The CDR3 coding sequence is TGTGCCTGGAACCCGGGACAGGGTTCAGCGTACGAGCAGTACTTC.